This T cell receptor beta chain was observed in a study of T cells expressing NK-cell markers (dated by TCRdb to 2020 to 2022). As for the study more broadly: In sorted CD3+CD56+NKG2C+, CD3+CD56+NKG2C- and CD3+CD56-NKG2C+ T-cell subsets from 7 or 8 donors, TCR beta-chain repertoires were profiled. Among the eight sequenced donors, only one was HCMV-seronegative, while the other seven were HCMV-seropositive. Randomly selected healthy volunteers, three men and five women, were used as the eight sequenced donors. Libraries were sequenced as 2 x 150 bp reads on Illumina HiSeq 2000/2500, MiSeq or NextSeq.

From a lookup of the germline V gene, CDR1 and CDR2 are SGDLS and YYNGEE. From the cysteine up to the phenylalanine, the CDR3 has a length of 13 residues. Only the protein is available. This sample was sequenced with an Illumina HiSeq 2000. 5'RACE template switching, by which a universal primer site and unique molecular identifiers were added, was used to make TCR beta cDNA libraries. Priming for cDNA synthesis came from the TCR beta constant segment, and two successive PCR amplification steps followed. The original methods were these. MIGEC was used to demultiplex reads and group the reads by UMI, and MiTCR was used to assemble and quantify clonotypes. To exclude erroneous sequences, only TCR cDNA sequences supported by at least two reads were retained. The tcR package was used for downstream repertoire analysis, with clonotypes matched between fractions based on CDR3 nucleotide sequence plus V segment. Antigen specificity was annotated against VDJdb with VDJmatch, allowing one amino acid substitution in CDR3. After TCRdb reprocessed the reads, each CDR3 protein sequence was kept as one row, without DNA. TCRdb's processing, not the authors', yielded these V and J calls. This specimen's table enumerates some 410,000 distinct CDR3 sequences. Less than 7.5% of the sample rests with the top ten.

Points the paper makes about the study in general: Those dominant clonotypes were again the most abundant among CD3+CD56-NKG2C+ cells in a handful of donors, at roughly 25-60.1%. Whether the expanded NKG2C-expressing T cell clones were specific for HCMV antigens was left unclear. In roughly six donors, the dominant CD3+CD56+NKG2C+ clonotypes ranked among the top 10 CD8+ clonotypes, making up roughly 1.0-7.0% of CD8+ T cells.

HCMV serostatus was determined by detecting HCMV-specific IgG in serum with a commercial ELISA kit. Ficoll density gradient centrifugation was used to isolate peripheral blood mononuclear cells from blood. Comments on this clonotype: No antigen is known for it.

The origin of this receptor is a woman aged 18 to 75 in good health. Recombination linked TRBV9 to TRBJ2-1; TCRdb picks TRBD2, but there is no DNA to check that call. Material: blood T cells: a sorted CD56 or NKG2C T cell subset, CD4+ or CD8+ T cells, or bulk PBMC T cells (not recorded which). The CDR3 protein: CASSGFIAAQQFF.